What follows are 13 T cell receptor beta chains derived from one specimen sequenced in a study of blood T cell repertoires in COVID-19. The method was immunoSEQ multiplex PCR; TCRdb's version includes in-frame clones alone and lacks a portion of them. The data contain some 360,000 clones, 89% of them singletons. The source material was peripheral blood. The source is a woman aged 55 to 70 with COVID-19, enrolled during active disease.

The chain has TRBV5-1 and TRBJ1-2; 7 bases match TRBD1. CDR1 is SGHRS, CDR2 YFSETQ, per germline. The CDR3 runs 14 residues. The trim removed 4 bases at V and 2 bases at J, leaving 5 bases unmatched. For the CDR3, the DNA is TGCGCCAGCAGCGCCGGGACAGTCAACTATGGCTACACCTTC. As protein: CASSAGTVNYGYTF.

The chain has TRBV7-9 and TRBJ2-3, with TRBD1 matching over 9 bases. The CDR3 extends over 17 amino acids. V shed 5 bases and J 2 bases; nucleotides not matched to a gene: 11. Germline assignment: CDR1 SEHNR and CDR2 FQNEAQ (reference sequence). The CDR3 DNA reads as TGTGCCAGCAGCCAAGGGGGGGACAGGGACTTCACAGATACGCAGTATTTT. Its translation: CASSQGGDRDFTDTQYF. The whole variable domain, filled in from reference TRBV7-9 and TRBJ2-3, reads DTGVSQNPRHKITKRGQNVTFRCDPISEHNRLYWYRQTLGQGPEFLTYFQNEAQLEKSRLLSDRFSAERPKGSFSTLEIQRTEQGDSAMYLCASSQGGDRDFTDTQYFGPGTRLTVL.

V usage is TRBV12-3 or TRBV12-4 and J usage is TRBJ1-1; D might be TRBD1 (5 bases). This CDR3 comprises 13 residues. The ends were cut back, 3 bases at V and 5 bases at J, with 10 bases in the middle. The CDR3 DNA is TGTGCCAGCAGTTTGGAGGGGTGGACTGAAGCTTTCTTT. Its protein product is CASSLEGWTEAFF.

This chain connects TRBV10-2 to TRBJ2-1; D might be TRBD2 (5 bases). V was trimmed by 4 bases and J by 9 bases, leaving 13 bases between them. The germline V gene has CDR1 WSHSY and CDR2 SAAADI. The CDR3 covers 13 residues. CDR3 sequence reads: CASSVYTEGEQFF. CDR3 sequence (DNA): TGCGCCAGCAGTGTGTACACCGAGGGTGAGCAGTTCTTC.

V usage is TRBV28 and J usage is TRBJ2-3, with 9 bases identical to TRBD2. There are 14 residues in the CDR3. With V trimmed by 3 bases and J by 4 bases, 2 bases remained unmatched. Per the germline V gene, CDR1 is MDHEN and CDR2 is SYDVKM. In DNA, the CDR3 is TGTGCCAGCAGTTTGGGCGGGGGGGCAGATACGCAGTATTTT. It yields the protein CASSLGGGADTQYF.

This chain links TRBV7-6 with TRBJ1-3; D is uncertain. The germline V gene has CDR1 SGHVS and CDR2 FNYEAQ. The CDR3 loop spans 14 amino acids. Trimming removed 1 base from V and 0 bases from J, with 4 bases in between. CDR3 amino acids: CASSLGSSGNTIYF. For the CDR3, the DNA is TGTGCCAGCAGCTTAGGCAGCTCTGGAAACACCATATATTTT.

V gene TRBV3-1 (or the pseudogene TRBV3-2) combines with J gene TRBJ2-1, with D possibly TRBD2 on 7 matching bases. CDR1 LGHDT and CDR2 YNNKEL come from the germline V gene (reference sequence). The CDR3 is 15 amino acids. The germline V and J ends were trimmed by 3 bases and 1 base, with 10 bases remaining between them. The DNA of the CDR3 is TGTGCCAGCAGCCAGGGGGGGGCTTCCTACAATGAGCAGTTCTTC. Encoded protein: CASSQGGASYNEQFF.

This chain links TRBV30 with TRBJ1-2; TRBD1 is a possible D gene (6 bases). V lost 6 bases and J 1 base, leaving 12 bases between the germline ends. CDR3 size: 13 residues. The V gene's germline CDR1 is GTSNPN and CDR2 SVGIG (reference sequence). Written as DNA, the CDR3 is TGTGCCTGCCCGGGACAAGATAACTATGGCTACACCTTC. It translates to CACPGQDNYGYTF.

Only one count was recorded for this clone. CDR3 sequence: CASSQDLLLADTQYF. CDR3 nucleotides: TGTGCCAGCAGCCAAGATCTCCTCTTAGCGGATACGCAGTATTTT. The J gene is TRBJ2-3, the V gene TRBV4-2, with TRBD2 as a possible D gene (5 bases). V was clipped by 0 bases and J by 6 bases, with 13 bases between them. CDR1 and CDR2 from the germline V gene are LGHNA and YNFKEQ. This CDR3 is 15 amino acids long.

The CDR3 nucleotides are TGTGCCTGGAGTATAGGGACACCCTCCTACGAGCAGTACTTC. It is translated as CAWSIGTPSYEQYF. The chain couples TRBV30 to TRBJ2-7; the D gene is possibly TRBD1 (6 bases). Trimming stripped 2 bases from V and 0 bases from J, with 11 bases between. Germline CDR1 GTSNPN, CDR2 SVGIG (reference sequence). The CDR3 contains 14 residues.

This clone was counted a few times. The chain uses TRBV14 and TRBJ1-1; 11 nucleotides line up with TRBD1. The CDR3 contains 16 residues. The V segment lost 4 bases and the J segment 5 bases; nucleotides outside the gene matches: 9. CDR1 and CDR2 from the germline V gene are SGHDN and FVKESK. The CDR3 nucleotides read TGTGCCAGCAGCCGTTTACCTGGGACAGGGGGGACTGAAGCTTTCTTT. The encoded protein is CASSRLPGTGGTEAFF.

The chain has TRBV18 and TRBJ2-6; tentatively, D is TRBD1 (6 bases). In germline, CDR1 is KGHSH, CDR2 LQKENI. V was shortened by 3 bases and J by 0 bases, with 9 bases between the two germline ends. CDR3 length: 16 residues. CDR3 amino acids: CASSPQGLSGANVLTF. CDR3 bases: TGTGCCAGCTCACCCCAGGGGCTCTCTGGGGCCAACGTCCTGACTTTC.

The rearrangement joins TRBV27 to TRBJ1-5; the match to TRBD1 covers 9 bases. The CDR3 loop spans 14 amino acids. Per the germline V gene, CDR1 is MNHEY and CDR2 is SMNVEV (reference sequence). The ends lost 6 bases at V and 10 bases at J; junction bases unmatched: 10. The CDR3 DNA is TGTGCCAGCAGGCCCGGGACAGGGTCTCAACCCCAGCATTTT. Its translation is CASRPGTGSQPQHF.